The 23 T cell receptor beta chains presented below share a single source sample, sequenced in a study of blood T cell repertoires in COVID-19. Sequencing was performed with immunoSEQ multiplex PCR; in TCRdb, only in-frame clones are kept and a portion is missing. The sample has over 120,000 clones; roughly 89% are singletons. Material for sequencing was peripheral blood. The receptor source for this set is a woman between 45 and 65 years old with acute or convalescent COVID-19.

The genes are TRBV11-2 and TRBJ1-6; TRBD1 aligns across 7 bases. V trimming: 3 bases; J trimming: 5 bases; junction bases outside the gene matches: 4. CDR1 and CDR2 from the germline V gene are SGHAT and FQNNGV. The CDR3 covers 15 residues. The CDR3 sequence: CASSFFTGDNSPLHF. CDR3 sequence (DNA): TGTGCCAGCAGCTTTTTTACAGGGGATAATTCACCCCTCCACTTT.

Remarks on this clone: This same CDR3 is encoded by further DNA sequences in the sample. The DNA for the CDR3 is TGTGCCAGCAGCGTCGGACTAGCGGGAGGCAATGAGCAGTTCTTC. Translated, it gives CASSVGLAGGNEQFF. The chain employs TRBV9 and TRBJ2-1; 14 bases map to TRBD2. The CDR3 runs to 15 residues. From germline, CDR1 is SGDLS and CDR2 YYNGEE. J was trimmed by 6 bases and V by 2 bases; bases with no gene match: 1.

The rearrangement links TRBV19 to TRBJ2-3; the match to TRBD1 covers 7 bases. The CDR3 is made up of 14 amino acids. V shed 3 bases, J shed 4 bases, and the junction held 4 bases outside the gene matches. The germline gives CDR1 LNHDA, CDR2 SQIVND (reference sequence). CDR3 sequence: CASSIRQGADTQYF. CDR3 in DNA: TGTGCCAGTAGTATTCGGCAGGGGGCAGATACGCAGTATTTT.

The J gene is TRBJ2-1, the V gene TRBV19, with D tentatively TRBD2 (7 bases). V lost 7 bases to trimming and J lost 4 bases, with 14 bases between them. CDR3 length: 14 residues. CDR1 and CDR2 from the germline V gene are LNHDA and SQIVND (reference sequence). Here the CDR3 DNA reads TGTGCCAGTAAAATGGGGGGGCCGTACAATGAGCAGTTCTTC. It specifies CASKMGGPYNEQFF.

This rearrangement joins TRBV5-1 to TRBJ2-1; 7 nucleotides match TRBD1. J gave up 6 bases and V 2 bases, and 5 bases lay outside the gene matches. Germline CDR1 SGHRS, CDR2 YFSETQ. The CDR3 sequence is 14 residues long. The CDR3 sequence is CASSFGTVANEQFF. The CDR3 region has the DNA TGCGCCAGCAGCTTCGGGACAGTGGCCAATGAGCAGTTCTTC. Filled out from reference TRBV5-1 and TRBJ2-1, the complete variable domain reads KAGVTQTPRYLIKTRGQQVTLSCSPISGHRSVSWYQQTPGQGLQFLFEYFSETQRNKGNFPGRFSGRQFSNSRSEMNVSTLELGDSALYLCASSFGTVANEQFFGPGTRLTVL.

The chain carries TRBV20-1 and TRBJ1-5, with a weak D call TRBD1 (5 bases). CDR3 length equals 13 residues. Germline lookup yields CDR1 DFQATT and CDR2 SNEGSKA (reference sequence). Trimming cost V 3 bases and J 5 bases, with 11 bases left between them. Written as DNA, the CDR3 is TGCAGTGCTAGTGTGGGGCAGGATCAGCCCCAGCATTTT. This gives the protein CSASVGQDQPQHF.

The rearrangement uses TRBV7-2 and TRBJ2-7; 10 nucleotides match TRBD2. Germline V gene lookup returns CDR1 SGHTA and CDR2 FQGNSA. This CDR3 comprises 15 residues. Germline trimming cut 5 bases from V and 4 bases from J; bases unmatched to any gene: 8. CDR3 nucleotides: TGTGCCAGCAGCCCCGAGGGAGCGGGAGGGTACGAGCAGTACTTC. Protein sequence: CASSPEGAGGYEQYF.

This rearrangement joins TRBV18 to TRBJ1-5; D not resolved. Trimming took off 0 bases at V and 6 bases at J, with 18 bases between the two ends. Looked up from germline, CDR1 is KGHSH and CDR2 is LQKENI. This CDR3 region has 17 residues. The CDR3: CASSPPTRPEDGQPQHF. The CDR3, as DNA: TGTGCCAGCTCACCACCGACGCGACCCGAGGATGGTCAGCCCCAGCATTTT.

The rearrangement links TRBV10-3 to TRBJ1-1; the D gene is possibly TRBD1 (6 bases). Trimming removed 10 bases at V and 1 base at J, with 13 bases between. Per germline, CDR1 ENHRY and CDR2 SYGVKD. This CDR3 has 13 amino acids. CDR3 loop: CATQGDANTEAFF. The CDR3 DNA reads as TGTGCCACACAGGGAGACGCGAACACTGAAGCTTTCTTT.

The rearrangement uses TRBV6-2 or TRBV6-3 and TRBJ2-7, with D maybe TRBD2 (7 bases). This CDR3 is built from 14 residues. Germline lookup yields CDR1 MNHEY and CDR2 SVGEGT. V was trimmed by 2 bases and J by 4 bases, leaving 12 bases between them. CDR3 sequence reads: CASSYGGAIYEQYF. The CDR3 nucleotides are TGTGCCAGCAGTTACGGGGGGGCTATATACGAGCAGTACTTC.

This chain uses TRBV6-1 with TRBJ1-2; D perhaps matches TRBD1 (6 bases). The germline gives CDR1 MNHNS, CDR2 SASEGT. Trimming cost V 2 bases and J 5 bases, with 18 bases left between them. This CDR3 is built from 16 residues. The chain's CDR3 is CASSERPGHPLYGYTF. CDR3 sequence (DNA): TGTGCCAGCAGTGAAAGGCCGGGACATCCTCTGTATGGCTACACCTTC.

V and J are TRBV27 and TRBJ2-3; D uncertain. The CDR3 runs to 15 residues. CDR1 and CDR2 from the germline V gene are MNHEY and SMNVEV (reference sequence). V shed 4 bases and J shed 0 bases, with 11 bases lying between them. The DNA for the CDR3 is TGTGCCAGCAGTTCCCTCAGAATGAGCACAGATACGCAGTATTTT. Translation: CASSSLRMSTDTQYF.

The chain couples TRBV28 to TRBJ2-3; D unresolved. Germline V CDR1 and CDR2: MDHEN, SYDVKM. The CDR3 is 12 amino acids. The ends were cut back, 4 bases at V and 4 bases at J, with 6 bases in the middle. CDR3 residues: CASSSRPDTQYF. As DNA, the CDR3 is TGTGCCAGCAGTTCGAGGCCAGATACGCAGTATTTT.

The CDR3 region has the DNA TGCGCCAGCAGCTTGGGTACTAGCGGGGGGGCTCATACGCAGTATTTT. As protein: CASSLGTSGGAHTQYF. The rearrangement uses TRBV5-1 and TRBJ2-3; TRBD2 aligns across 13 bases. The CDR3 has 16 residues. Unmatched junction bases numbered 5, after V lost 0 bases and J lost 7 bases. CDR1 is SGHRS, CDR2 YFSETQ, per germline. Complete variable domain (other parts from reference TRBV5-1 and TRBJ2-3): KAGVTQTPRYLIKTRGQQVTLSCSPISGHRSVSWYQQTPGQGLQFLFEYFSETQRNKGNFPGRFSGRQFSNSRSEMNVSTLELGDSALYLCASSLGTSGGAHTQYFGPGTRLTVL.

V and J are TRBV19 and TRBJ1-1, with a possible D match to TRBD1 (5 bases). V lost 5 bases to trimming and J lost 3 bases, with 10 bases between them. CDR3 length: 13 amino acids. Germline V gene data show CDR1 as LNHDA and CDR2 as SQIVND (reference sequence). CDR3 in DNA: TGTGCCAGTAGTTGGAGCAGGGACACTGAAGCTTTCTTT. Translation gives CASSWSRDTEAFF.

This clone has a count of ten or more. The chain carries TRBV7-3 and TRBJ2-1, with 7 bases fitting TRBD1. CDR1 is SGHTA and CDR2 is FQGTGA in the germline V gene. V lost 2 bases and J lost 3; bases outside the gene matches: 10. This CDR3 comprises 17 residues. DNA of the CDR3: TGTGCCAGCAGCTTAGACAGGTGGGACAGTAACTACAATGAGCAGTTCTTC. Translating it yields CASSLDRWDSNYNEQFF. The full variable domain, completed using reference TRBV7-3 and TRBJ2-1, is GAGVSQTPSNKVTEKGKYVELRCDPISGHTALYWYRQSLGQGPEFLIYFQGTGAADDSGLPNDRFFAVRPEGSVSTLKIQRTERGDSAVYLCASSLDRWDSNYNEQFFGPGTRLTVL.

The V call is TRBV15, the J call TRBJ1-3; possible D gene TRBD1, 5 bases. Germline lookup yields CDR1 LNHNV and CDR2 YYDKDF (reference sequence). This CDR3 has 15 residues. The V end was cut by 0 bases, the J end by 4 bases, with 10 bases between. The CDR3 nucleotides are TGTGCCACCAGCAGAGACCTGGACACCGGAAACACCATATATTTT. Residues: CATSRDLDTGNTIYF.

The chain has TRBV5-1 and TRBJ2-3; 8 bases map to TRBD2. The J segment lost 9 bases and the V segment lost 3 bases, leaving 15 bases of the junction unmatched. CDR3 size: 16 residues. The germline CDR1 and CDR2 sequences are SGHRS and YFSETQ. The CDR3 is CASSSQAGAQGDTQYF. CDR3 coding DNA: TGCGCCAGCAGCTCGCAAGCGGGGGCCCAGGGAGACACGCAGTATTTT.

CDR3 in amino acids: CASSLVRADTQYF. CDR3 DNA: TGTGCCAGCAGCTTGGTCCGCGCGGATACGCAGTATTTT. The chain uses TRBV5-4 and TRBJ2-3; no reliable D call. CDR3 length equals 13 residues. CDR1 SGHNT and CDR2 YYREEE come from the germline V gene (reference sequence). V lost 0 bases to trimming and J lost 6 bases, with 8 bases between them.

V usage is TRBV7-3 and J usage is TRBJ2-3; TRBD2 matches at 9 bases. Germline V lookup: CDR1 SGHTA, CDR2 FQGTGA. This CDR3 is 16 amino acids long. Germline trimming cut 0 bases from V and 5 bases from J; bases unmatched to any gene: 6. The CDR3 coding sequence is TGTGCCAGCAGCTTAACGGGCGGGAGGGCCGTAGATACGCAGTATTTT. Translated, it gives CASSLTGGRAVDTQYF.

The chain couples TRBV5-1 to TRBJ1-1; TRBD1 might be the D (5 bases). Deletions cut 0 bases from V and 1 base from J, with 13 bases between. Germline CDR1 and CDR2: SGHRS and YFSETQ. The CDR3 sequence is 16 residues long. In DNA, the CDR3 is TGCGCCAGCAGCTTGGGCGACTGGGGGGAGAACACTGAAGCTTTCTTT. It codes for CASSLGDWGENTEAFF. The full variable domain, rest sourced from reference TRBV5-1 and TRBJ1-1, is KAGVTQTPRYLIKTRGQQVTLSCSPISGHRSVSWYQQTPGQGLQFLFEYFSETQRNKGNFPGRFSGRQFSNSRSEMNVSTLELGDSALYLCASSLGDWGENTEAFFGQGTRLTVV.

The chain links TRBV24-1 to TRBJ2-2, with 12 bases that match TRBD1. CDR3 length equals 16 residues. Trimming at V came to 3 bases and at J to 6 bases, leaving 4 bases not matched to a gene. The germline gives CDR1 KGHDR, CDR2 SFDVKD. In nucleotides, the CDR3 is TGTGCCACCAGTGATCCCGGGACAGGGGGCTCCGGGGAGCTGTTTTTT. Translating it yields CATSDPGTGGSGELFF.

This chain connects TRBV5-1 to TRBJ2-6; 10 nucleotides match TRBD1. Germline lookup yields CDR1 SGHRS and CDR2 YFSETQ. This CDR3 is 16 amino acids long. V lost 4 bases to trimming and J lost 11 bases; unmatched junction nucleotides: 12. The CDR3 DNA reads TGCGCCAGCAGCGCCCCGGGACAGGGGAGAGGGGACGTCCTGACTTTC. Residues: CASSAPGQGRGDVLTF.